This T cell receptor beta chain comes out of a study of T cells in Graves' hyperthyroidism and ophthalmopathy. Researchers took RNA transcripts and amplified the TCR beta CDR3 regions from them. A first-round RT-PCR of the TCR CDR3 used the HTBI primer set. MiXCR was run by TCRdb on the multiplex PCR reads, yielding one entry per CDR3 protein. The sample contains 500,000 to 750,000 distinct CDR3 sequences, 40% to 55% of which appear only once. The length of the CDR3 is 15 residues. Per the germline V gene, CDR1 is SNHLY and CDR2 is FYNNEI. V gave up 3 bases and J gave up 7 bases; unmatched junction bases: 11.

The sample consisted of peripheral blood or thyroid tissue (not recorded which). The receptor comes from a young woman with Graves' hyperthyroidism. The V gene is TRBV2, the J gene TRBJ2-7; 8 bases fit TRBD1. The CDR3 protein is CASSDDRGGGNEQYF. In nucleotides, the CDR3 is TGTGCCAGCAGTGATGACAGGGGAGGCGGCAATGAGCAGTACTTC.